The source of this T cell receptor (beta chain) is a study of radiotherapy plus CTLA-4 blockade in lung cancer. The CDR3 is made up of 15 amino acids. V shed 7 bases and J 6 bases; nucleotides not matched to a gene: 9. Germline CDR1 reads SEHNR; CDR2 reads FQNEAQ (reference sequence). TCRdb's copy holds only in-frame clones and misses some; the assay was immunoSEQ multiplex PCR. The sample contains roughly 110,000 clones, more than 75% of which appear only once. Alongside CTLA-4 blockade with ipilimumab, patients with chemo-refractory metastatic non-small-cell lung cancer received focal radiation. The TCR comes from a human donor with non-small cell lung cancer that progressed on radiotherapy plus ipilimumab. Some clones in this sample may be carry-over from other donors' samples. The sample here was peripheral blood, taken from a patient treated with radiotherapy plus ipilimumab. J is TRBJ1-2 and V is TRBV7-9, with 12 positions matching TRBD1. CDR3 DNA sequence: TGTGCCAGCAATCGGGACAGGGGGCAGGGGGATGGCTACACCTTC. Residues: CASNRDRGQGDGYTF.